Below, 17 T cell receptor beta chains from the same sample are listed, as sequenced in a study of cytomegalovirus exposure and HLA in healthy donors. 13 Jbeta primers and 60 Vbeta primers were used for the PCR. The protocol was immunoSEQ multiplex PCR, while the TCRdb copy is restricted to in-frame clones and leaves out a portion. This table has approximately 180,000 clones, roughly 79% appearing once. The specimen was PBMCs. These TCRs come from a woman under 30 in good health and CMV-seropositive.

The chain employs TRBV6-6 and TRBJ1-5, with a possible D match to TRBD1 (6 bases). This CDR3 has 15 residues. The V end lost 6 bases, the J end lost 4 bases, and 16 bases lay between the germline ends. Germline V gene data show CDR1 as MNHNY and CDR2 as SVGAGI (reference sequence). CDR3 DNA sequence: TGTGCCAGCAGCTCACATACAGGGACAAATCAGCCCCAGCATTTT. Protein: CASSSHTGTNQPQHF.

The gene calls are TRBV9 and TRBJ2-1; 9 bases map to TRBD2. The germline V gene has CDR1 SGDLS and CDR2 YYNGEE. The CDR3 spans 14 residues. V gave up 4 bases and J gave up 5 bases; unmatched junction bases: 4. The DNA of the CDR3 is TGTGCCAGCAGCATAAGCGGGGGGCACAATGAGCAGTTCTTC. Its translation: CASSISGGHNEQFF. Full variable domain (outside the CDR3, taken from reference TRBV9 and TRBJ2-1): DSGVTQTPKHLITATGQRVTLRCSPRSGDLSVYWYQQSLDQGLQFLIQYYNGEERAKGNILERFSAQQFPDLHSELNLSSLELGDSALYFCASSISGGHNEQFFGPGTRLTVL.

The rearrangement joins TRBV6-6 to TRBJ2-1; TRBD1 aligns across 11 bases. The CDR3 is 15 residues long. The J segment lost 8 bases and the V segment lost 5 bases, leaving 8 bases of the junction unmatched. Germline V CDR1 and CDR2: MNHNY, SVGAGI (reference sequence). The DNA for the CDR3 is TGTGCCAGCAGTCCCCGGGACAGGGGGAGGGATGAGCAGTTCTTC. This encodes CASSPRDRGRDEQFF.

This rearrangement joins TRBV5-6 to TRBJ1-1, with D possibly TRBD1 on 6 matching bases. The CDR3 loop spans 14 amino acids. V lost 0 bases and J lost 5, with 11 bases in between. Germline V gives CDR1 SGHDT, CDR2 YYEEEE. The CDR3 region has the DNA TGTGCCAGCAGCTTGGAGGGGGGGAGGACTGAAGCTTTCTTT. Its translation is CASSLEGGRTEAFF.

This clone showed up just a few times. The rearrangement links TRBV15 to TRBJ1-1, with D perhaps TRBD1 (6 bases). Trimming removed 3 bases from V and 0 bases from J, with 14 bases in between. Per the germline V gene, CDR1 is LNHNV and CDR2 is YYDKDF (reference sequence). The CDR3 covers 16 residues. The DNA for the CDR3 is TGTGCCACCAGCAGGAACAGGGAAGGTGTGAACACTGAAGCTTTCTTT. It translates to CATSRNREGVNTEAFF.

The rearrangement joins TRBV7-6 to TRBJ2-3; D uncertain. CDR1 and CDR2 from the germline V gene are SGHVS and FNYEAQ. V was pared by 2 bases and J by 5 bases, with 8 bases between. This CDR3 region has 13 residues. CDR3 bases: TGTGCCAGCAGCTTACGTCGGGTAGATACGCAGTATTTT. It is translated as CASSLRRVDTQYF.

The chain joins TRBV19 to TRBJ1-5, with a weak D call TRBD1 (5 bases). The V end was cut by 6 bases, the J end by 2 bases, with 14 bases between. CDR1 LNHDA and CDR2 SQIVND come from the germline V gene (reference sequence). The CDR3 loop spans 15 amino acids. The CDR3 spells CASSYLQERNQPQHF. CDR3 sequence (DNA): TGTGCCAGTAGCTACTTACAGGAGCGCAATCAGCCCCAGCATTTT.

The CDR3 bases are TGTGCCAGCAGCCAAGGGCAGGGTTGGGAAGAGACCCAGTACTTC. Translation: CASSQGQGWEETQYF. The chain joins TRBV14 to TRBJ2-5, with a weak D call TRBD1 (5 bases). V dropped 1 base and J dropped 3 bases, with 12 bases sitting between them. Germline lookup yields CDR1 SGHDN and CDR2 FVKESK. This CDR3 region has 15 residues.

The chain recombines TRBV19 with TRBJ2-3, with 8 bases that match TRBD1. V lost 0 bases to trimming and J lost 5 bases; unmatched junction nucleotides: 4. CDR1 is LNHDA and CDR2 is SQIVND in the germline V gene (reference sequence). The CDR3 is 15 amino acids. The CDR3 DNA sequence: TGTGCCAGTAGTATAGAAGGACAGGGAAAAGATACGCAGTATTTT. As protein: CASSIEGQGKDTQYF.

This clone was seen a single time. The chain recombines TRBV6-5 with TRBJ2-1; the match to TRBD1 covers 7 bases. The CDR3 contains 14 residues. V was pared by 7 bases and J by 4 bases, with 7 bases of the junction left unmatched. The germline gives CDR1 MNHEY, CDR2 SVGAGI. The CDR3 DNA is TGTGCCAGCACCAAAGGACAGGAATACAATGAGCAGTTCTTC. Translated, it gives CASTKGQEYNEQFF.

The count of this clone is one. The chain is built from TRBV7-6 and TRBJ2-5; 8 nucleotides match TRBD2. TRBJ2-7 explains the end of the DNA better; the J call may be wrong. This CDR3 contains 14 residues. In germline, CDR1 is SGHVS, CDR2 FNYEAQ. As DNA, the CDR3 is TGTGCCAGCAGCGCGGGACTAGGGGCCTACGAGCAGTACTTC. Its protein is CASSAGLGAYEQYF.

For this clone: Other DNA variants within this sample encode the same CDR3. The V gene is TRBV5-6, the J gene TRBJ1-2; D is unclear. V lost 0 bases to trimming and J lost 5 bases, with 5 bases between them. The V gene's germline CDR1 is SGHDT and CDR2 YYEEEE. The CDR3 is made up of 12 amino acids. The CDR3 DNA reads TGTGCCAGCAGCTTGGCCGGTTATGGCTACACCTTC. Translating gives CASSLAGYGYTF.

The chain links TRBV7-2 to TRBJ1-6; unclear D gene. This CDR3 is built from 19 residues. Trimming left V 3 bases short and J 0 bases short, with 18 bases between. CDR1 and CDR2 (germline): SGHTA, FQGNSA. This CDR3 is CASSLSRRIGSSYNSPLHF. The CDR3, as DNA: TGTGCCAGCAGCTTGTCACGTCGTATTGGTAGCTCCTATAATTCACCCCTCCACTTT.

This chain links TRBV9 with TRBJ2-1; 10 nucleotides line up with TRBD1. Germline CDR1 is SGDLS and CDR2 is YYNGEE. The CDR3 has 15 amino acids. J was trimmed by 3 bases and V by 4 bases; bases with no gene match: 4. DNA for the CDR3: TGTGCCAGCAGCTTCCGGGACAGGGGCTACAATGAGCAGTTCTTC. It encodes CASSFRDRGYNEQFF.

In its sample, this clone was seen a few times. The rearrangement links TRBV7-9 to TRBJ1-4; 7 bases are a match to TRBD1. J was trimmed by 4 bases and V by 2 bases; bases with no gene match: 4. CDR1 and CDR2 from the germline V gene are SEHNR and FQNEAQ (reference sequence). The CDR3 extends over 15 amino acids. The CDR3: CASSLRTGLNEKLFF. CDR3 DNA: TGTGCCAGCAGCTTAAGGACAGGTCTTAATGAAAAACTGTTTTTT.

The rearrangement uses TRBV6-4 and TRBJ2-2; TRBD2 matches 7 bases. The V gene's germline CDR1 is MRHNA and CDR2 SNTAGT. Unmatched junction bases numbered 3, after V lost 2 bases and J lost 0 bases. The CDR3 extends over 16 amino acids. The CDR3 DNA is TGTGCCAGCAGTGACGACGGGGGGACGAACACCGGGGAGCTGTTTTTT. This gives the protein CASSDDGGTNTGELFF.

This clone has a handful of counts. The chain couples TRBV27 to TRBJ2-4; 9 bases match TRBD1. CDR1 is MNHEY, CDR2 SMNVEV, per germline (reference sequence). The CDR3 is made up of 15 amino acids. Trimming cost V 5 bases and J 12 bases; bases outside gene matches: 14. The DNA for the CDR3 is TGTGCCAGCAGTCCCCACCCCGGACAGGGGACGGGTCAGTACTTC. The encoded protein is CASSPHPGQGTGQYF.